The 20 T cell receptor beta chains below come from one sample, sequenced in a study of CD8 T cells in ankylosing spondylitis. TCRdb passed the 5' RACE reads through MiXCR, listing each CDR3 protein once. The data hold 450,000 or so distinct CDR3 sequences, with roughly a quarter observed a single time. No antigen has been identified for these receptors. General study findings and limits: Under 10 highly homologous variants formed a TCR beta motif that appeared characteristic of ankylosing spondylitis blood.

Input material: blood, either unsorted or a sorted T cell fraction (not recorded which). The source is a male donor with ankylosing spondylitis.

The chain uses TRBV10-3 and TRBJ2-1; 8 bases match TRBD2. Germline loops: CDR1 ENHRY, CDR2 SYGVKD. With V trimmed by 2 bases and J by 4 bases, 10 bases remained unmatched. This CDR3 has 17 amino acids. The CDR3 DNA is TGTGCCATCAGTGAGGGGAGGACTAGCAGCAATTACAATGAGCAGTTCTTC. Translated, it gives CAISEGRTSSNYNEQFF.

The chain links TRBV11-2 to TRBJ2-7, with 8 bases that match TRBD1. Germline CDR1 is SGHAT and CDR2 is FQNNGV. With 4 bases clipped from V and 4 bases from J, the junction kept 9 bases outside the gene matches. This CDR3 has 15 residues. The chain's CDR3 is CASSWVQGARYEQYF. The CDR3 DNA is TGTGCCAGCAGCTGGGTCCAGGGGGCGAGGTACGAGCAGTACTTC.

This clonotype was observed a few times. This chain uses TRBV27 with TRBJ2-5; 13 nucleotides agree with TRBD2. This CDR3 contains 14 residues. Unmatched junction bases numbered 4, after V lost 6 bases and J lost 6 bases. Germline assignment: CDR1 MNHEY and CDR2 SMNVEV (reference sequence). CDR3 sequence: CASSGLAGVKTQYF. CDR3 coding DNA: TGTGCCAGCAGCGGACTAGCGGGAGTTAAGACCCAGTACTTC.

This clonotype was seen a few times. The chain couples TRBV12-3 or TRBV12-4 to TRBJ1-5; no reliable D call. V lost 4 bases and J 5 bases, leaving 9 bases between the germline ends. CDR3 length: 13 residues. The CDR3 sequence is CASSSANYQPQHF. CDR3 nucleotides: TGTGCCAGCAGTTCAGCGAACTATCAGCCCCAGCATTTT.

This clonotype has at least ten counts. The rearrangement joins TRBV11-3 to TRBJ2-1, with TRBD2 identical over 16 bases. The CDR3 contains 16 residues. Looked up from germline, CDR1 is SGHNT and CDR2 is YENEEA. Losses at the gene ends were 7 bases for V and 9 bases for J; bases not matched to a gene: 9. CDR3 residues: CASKSGTSGRAAEQFF. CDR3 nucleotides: TGTGCCAGCAAAAGCGGGACTAGCGGGAGGGCCGCTGAGCAGTTCTTC.

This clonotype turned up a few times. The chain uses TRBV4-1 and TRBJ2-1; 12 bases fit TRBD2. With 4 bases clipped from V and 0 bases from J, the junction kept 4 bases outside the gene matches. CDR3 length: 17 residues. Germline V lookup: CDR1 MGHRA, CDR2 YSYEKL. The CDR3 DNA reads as TGCGCCAGCAGCCGTGGGACTAGCGGGTTCTCCTACAATGAGCAGTTCTTC. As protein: CASSRGTSGFSYNEQFF.

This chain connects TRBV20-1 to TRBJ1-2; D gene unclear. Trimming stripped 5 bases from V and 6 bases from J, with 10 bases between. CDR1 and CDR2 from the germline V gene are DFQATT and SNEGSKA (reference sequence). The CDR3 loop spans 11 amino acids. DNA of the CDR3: TGCAGTGCTCCTGACCGTAATGGCTACACCTTC. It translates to CSAPDRNGYTF.

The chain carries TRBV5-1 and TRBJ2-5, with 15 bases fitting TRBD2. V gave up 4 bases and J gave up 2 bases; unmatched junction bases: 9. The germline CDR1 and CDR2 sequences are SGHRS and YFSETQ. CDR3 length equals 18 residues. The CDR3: CASSPGLAGGSQQETQYF. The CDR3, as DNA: TGCGCCAGCAGCCCGGGACTAGCGGGAGGATCGCAACAAGAGACCCAGTACTTC.

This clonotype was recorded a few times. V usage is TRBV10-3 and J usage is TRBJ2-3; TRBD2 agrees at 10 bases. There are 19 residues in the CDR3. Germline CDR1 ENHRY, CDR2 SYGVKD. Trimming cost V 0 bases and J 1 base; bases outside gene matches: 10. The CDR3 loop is CAISESPLRLAGRTDTQYF. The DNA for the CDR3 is TGTGCCATCAGTGAGTCGCCACTCCGACTAGCGGGCCGCACAGATACGCAGTATTTT.

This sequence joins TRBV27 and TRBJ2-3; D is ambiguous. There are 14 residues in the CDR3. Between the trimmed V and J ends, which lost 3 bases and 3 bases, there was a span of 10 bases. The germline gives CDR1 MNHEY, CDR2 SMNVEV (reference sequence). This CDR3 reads CASSLVYPTDTQYF. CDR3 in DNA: TGTGCCAGCAGTTTGGTCTACCCGACAGATACGCAGTATTTT.

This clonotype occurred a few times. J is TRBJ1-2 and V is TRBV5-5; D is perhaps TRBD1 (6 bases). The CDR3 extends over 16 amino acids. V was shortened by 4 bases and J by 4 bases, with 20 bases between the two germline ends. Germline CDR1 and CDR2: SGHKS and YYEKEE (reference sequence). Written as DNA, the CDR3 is TGTGCCAGCAGCAAGATCCAGGGGCCACCCGTCTATGGCTACACCTTC. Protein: CASSKIQGPPVYGYTF.

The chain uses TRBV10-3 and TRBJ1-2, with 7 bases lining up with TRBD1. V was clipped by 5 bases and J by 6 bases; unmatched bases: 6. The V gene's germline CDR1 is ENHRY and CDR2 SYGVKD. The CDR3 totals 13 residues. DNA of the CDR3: TGTGCCATCAGTTCAACAGGGGTAGATGGCTACACCTTC. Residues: CAISSTGVDGYTF.

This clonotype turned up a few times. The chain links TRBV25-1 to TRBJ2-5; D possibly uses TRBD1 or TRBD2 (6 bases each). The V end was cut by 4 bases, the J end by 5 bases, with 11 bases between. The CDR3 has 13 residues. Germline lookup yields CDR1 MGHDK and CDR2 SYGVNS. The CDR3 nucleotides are TGTGCCAGCAGTGTACAGGGAGGTGAGACCCAGTACTTC. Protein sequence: CASSVQGGETQYF.

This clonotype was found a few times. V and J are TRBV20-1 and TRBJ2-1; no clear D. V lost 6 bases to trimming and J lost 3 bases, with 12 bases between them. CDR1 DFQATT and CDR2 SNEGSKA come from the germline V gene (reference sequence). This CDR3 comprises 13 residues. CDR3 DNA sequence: TGCAGTGCACAAGAGGACCGCTACAATGAGCAGTTCTTC. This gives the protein CSAQEDRYNEQFF.

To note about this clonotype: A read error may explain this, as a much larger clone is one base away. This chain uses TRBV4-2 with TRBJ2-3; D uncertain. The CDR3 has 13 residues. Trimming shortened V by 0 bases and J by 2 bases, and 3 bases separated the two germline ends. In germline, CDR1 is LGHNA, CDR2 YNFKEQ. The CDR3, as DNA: TGTGCCAGCAGCCAAGATAACACAGATACGCAGTATTTT. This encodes CASSQDNTDTQYF.

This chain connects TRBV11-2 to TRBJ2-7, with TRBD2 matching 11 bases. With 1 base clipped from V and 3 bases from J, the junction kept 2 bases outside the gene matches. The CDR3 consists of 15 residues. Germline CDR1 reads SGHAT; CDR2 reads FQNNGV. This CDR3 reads CASSLGTSGFYEQYF. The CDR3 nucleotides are TGTGCCAGCAGCTTAGGGACTAGCGGGTTCTACGAGCAGTACTTC.

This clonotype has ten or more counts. The CDR3 DNA follows: TGCAGTGCTAGAGGGTGGGAGGCGTACCAAGAGACCCAGTACTTC. Residues: CSARGWEAYQETQYF. The chain uses TRBV20-1 and TRBJ2-5; TRBD2 is a possible D gene (6 bases). This CDR3 region has 15 residues. The germline V gene has CDR1 DFQATT and CDR2 SNEGSKA (reference sequence). V lost 1 base and J lost 0, with 12 bases in between.

The CDR3 is CASSAPRGTQYF. CDR3 nucleotides: TGTGCCAGCAGCGCGCCGAGGGGTACGCAGTATTTT. The rearrangement links TRBV9 to TRBJ2-3; D is possibly TRBD1 or TRBD2 (5 bases each). CDR1 is SGDLS and CDR2 is YYNGEE in the germline V gene. V lost 3 bases and J lost 8, with 10 bases in between. The CDR3 totals 12 residues.

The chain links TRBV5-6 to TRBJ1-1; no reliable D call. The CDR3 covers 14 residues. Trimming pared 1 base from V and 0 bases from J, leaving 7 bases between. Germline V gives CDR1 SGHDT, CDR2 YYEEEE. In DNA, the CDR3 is TGTGCCAGCAGCTTGAGGCTACTGAACACTGAAGCTTTCTTT. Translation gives CASSLRLLNTEAFF.

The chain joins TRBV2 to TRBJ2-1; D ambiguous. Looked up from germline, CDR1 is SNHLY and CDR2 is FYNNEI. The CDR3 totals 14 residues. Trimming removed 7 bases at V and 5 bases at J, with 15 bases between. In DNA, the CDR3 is TGTGCCAGCACCCGTATGATTCGTGACAATGAGCAGTTCTTC. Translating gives CASTRMIRDNEQFF.